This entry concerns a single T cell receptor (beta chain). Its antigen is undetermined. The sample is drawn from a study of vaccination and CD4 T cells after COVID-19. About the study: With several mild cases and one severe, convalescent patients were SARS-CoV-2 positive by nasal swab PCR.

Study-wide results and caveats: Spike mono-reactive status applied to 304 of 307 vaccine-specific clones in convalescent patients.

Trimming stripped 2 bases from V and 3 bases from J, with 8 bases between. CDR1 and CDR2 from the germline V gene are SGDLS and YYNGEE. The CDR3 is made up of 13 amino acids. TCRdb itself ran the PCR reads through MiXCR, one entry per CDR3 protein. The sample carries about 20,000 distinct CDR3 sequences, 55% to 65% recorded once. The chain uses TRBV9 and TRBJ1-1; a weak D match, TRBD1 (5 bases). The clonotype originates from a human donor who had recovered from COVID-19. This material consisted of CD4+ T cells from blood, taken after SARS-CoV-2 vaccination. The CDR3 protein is CASSVGGDTEAFF. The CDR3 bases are TGTGCCAGCAGCGTGGGGGGGGACACTGAAGCTTTCTTT.